This T cell receptor beta chain was profiled in a study of neurological immune-mediated disorders. Overall study findings and caveats: The most TCR clonal expansion was seen in HTLV-1-associated myelopathy, whereas the least was seen in multiple sclerosis, below the level in healthy controls.

Sorted libraries drew on approximately 980,000 CD4+ or CD8+ T cells. The germline CDR1 and CDR2 sequences are MNHNS and SASEGT. This CDR3 region has 15 residues. The V and J ends lost 6 bases and 4 bases, in that order; junction bases with no gene match: 10. Each CDR3 protein gets one entry after TCRdb re-called the 5' RACE reads with MiXCR. The repertoire holds over 40,000 distinct CDR3 sequences, with over 6% as singletons. This clonotype was seen many times. The antigen is undetermined. Sequencing input: CD4+ T cells from blood. The receptor comes from a middle-aged woman in good health. The rearrangement uses TRBV6-1 and TRBJ2-7; TRBD1 matches 9 bases. CDR3: CASRGTGTGRYEQYF. In nucleotides, the CDR3 is TGTGCCAGCAGAGGGACCGGGACAGGGAGGTACGAGCAGTACTTC.